This entry concerns a single T cell receptor (beta chain). Reasons for excluding patients were uncontrolled infection, other autoimmune disease, pregnancy or lactation. This entry comes from a study of T cells in Graves' hyperthyroidism and ophthalmopathy. This CDR3 is built from 19 residues. From germline, CDR1 is SGDLS and CDR2 YYNGEE. Trimming removed 4 bases from V and 1 base from J, with 24 bases in between. There were TCR beta CDR3 regions amplified from RNA transcripts. RT-PCR in the first round (using the HTBI primer set) targeted the TCR CDR3. TCRdb re-analysed the multiplex PCR reads in MiXCR, keeping a single row per CDR3 protein. The table records 500,000 to 650,000 distinct CDR3 sequences, about 46% of them present only once.

V and J are TRBV9 and TRBJ1-5; tentative D call: TRBD1 (5 bases). The sequence derives from an adult woman with Graves' disease, either hyperthyroidism or ophthalmopathy (not recorded which). Material: peripheral blood or thyroid tissue (not recorded which). This CDR3 reads CASSLGNIDSSMSNQPQHF. In DNA form, the CDR3 reads TGTGCCAGCAGCTTAGGCAACATTGACAGTTCTATGAGCAATCAGCCCCAGCATTTT.